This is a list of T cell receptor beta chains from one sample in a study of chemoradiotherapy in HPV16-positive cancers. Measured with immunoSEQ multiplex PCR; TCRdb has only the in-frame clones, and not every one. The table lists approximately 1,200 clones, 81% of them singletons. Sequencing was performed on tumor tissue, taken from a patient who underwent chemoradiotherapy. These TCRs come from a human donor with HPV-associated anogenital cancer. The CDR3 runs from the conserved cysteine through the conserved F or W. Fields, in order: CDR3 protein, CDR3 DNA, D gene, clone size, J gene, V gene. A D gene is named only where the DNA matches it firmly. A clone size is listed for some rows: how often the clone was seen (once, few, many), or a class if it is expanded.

CDR3 protein: CASSIGQHGELFF
CDR3 DNA: TGCGCCAGCAGCATCGGACAGCACGGGGAGCTGTTTTTT
D gene: -
clone size: -
J gene: TRBJ2-2
V gene: TRBV5-1

CDR3 protein: CASSVEGNGAHGYTF
CDR3 DNA: TGTGCCAGCAGTGTAGAAGGCAACGGAGCCCATGGCTACACCTTC
D gene: -
clone size: few
J gene: TRBJ1-2
V gene: TRBV2

CDR3 protein: CSARRKDEQFF
CDR3 DNA: TGCAGCGCTAGAAGGAAGGATGAGCAGTTCTTC
D gene: -
clone size: -
J gene: TRBJ2-1
V gene: TRBV29-1

CDR3 protein: CASSYGWTSPSEQYF
CDR3 DNA: TGTGCCAGCAGTTACGGTTGGACTAGCCCCTCTGAGCAGTACTTC
D gene: TRBD2
clone size: once
J gene: TRBJ2-7
V gene: TRBV6-9

CDR3 protein: CATGYGNNQPQHF
CDR3 DNA: TGTGCCACAGGTTACGGTAACAATCAGCCCCAGCATTTT
D gene: -
clone size: few
J gene: TRBJ1-5
V gene: TRBV7-8

CDR3 protein: CSVARGGGADEQFF
CDR3 DNA: TGCAGCGTTGCCCGGGGCGGGGGGGCTGATGAGCAGTTCTTC
D gene: TRBD2
clone size: -
J gene: TRBJ2-1
V gene: TRBV29-1

CDR3 protein: CASTRGYTEAFF
CDR3 DNA: TGTGCCAGTACTAGGGGGTACACTGAAGCTTTCTTT
D gene: -
clone size: -
J gene: TRBJ1-1
V gene: TRBV19

CDR3 protein: CASRRTGETQYF
CDR3 DNA: TGTGCCAGCAGGAGGACGGGGGAGACCCAGTACTTC
D gene: -
clone size: -
J gene: TRBJ2-5
V gene: TRBV7-9

CDR3 protein: CASSLVGTTTDTQYF
CDR3 DNA: TGCGCCAGCAGCTTGGTGGGGACCACCACAGATACGCAGTATTTT
D gene: -
clone size: -
J gene: TRBJ2-3
V gene: TRBV5-1

CDR3 protein: CASSQDPGRTFTDTQYF
CDR3 DNA: TGCGCCAGCAGCCAAGATCCGGGCAGGACCTTCACAGATACGCAGTATTTT
D gene: -
clone size: -
J gene: TRBJ2-3
V gene: TRBV4-3

CDR3 protein: CASSPRVNGELFF
CDR3 DNA: TGTGCCAGCAGCCCAAGGGTGAACGGGGAGCTGTTTTTT
D gene: -
clone size: few
J gene: TRBJ2-2
V gene: TRBV7-3

CDR3 protein: CASSLGQGAEGKLFF
CDR3 DNA: TGTGCCAGCAGCTTAGGACAGGGGGCTGAAGGAAAACTGTTTTTT
D gene: TRBD1
clone size: few
J gene: TRBJ1-4
V gene: TRBV7-9

CDR3 protein: CASSLAGNTEAFF
CDR3 DNA: TGCGCCAGCAGCTTGGCAGGGAACACTGAAGCTTTCTTT
D gene: -
clone size: -
J gene: TRBJ1-1
V gene: TRBV5-1

CDR3 protein: CASSHSSNQPQHF
CDR3 DNA: TGTGCCAGCAGCCATTCCTCCAATCAGCCCCAGCATTTT
D gene: -
clone size: few
J gene: TRBJ1-5
V gene: TRBV7-9

CDR3 protein: CASSLGAGTNEKLFF
CDR3 DNA: TGTGCCAGCAGCTTGGGGGCAGGCACTAATGAAAAACTGTTTTTT
D gene: -
clone size: once
J gene: TRBJ1-4
V gene: TRBV7-7

CDR3 protein: CTSSSEGLQSRANVLTF
CDR3 DNA: TGCACCAGCAGTTCCGAAGGTTTGCAAAGTCGGGCCAACGTCCTGACTTTC
D gene: -
clone size: once
J gene: TRBJ2-6
V gene: TRBV1